This TCR beta chain appears in the sequencing data of a study of T-cell reconstitution after alpha-beta-depleted transplantation in children (dated by TCRdb to the mid-2010s). General notes on the study: The study quantitatively tracked T-cell immune reconstitution after TCRalphabeta/CD19-depleted allogeneic hematopoietic cell transplantation in children using TCR repertoire profiling.

Of note for this clonotype: The antigen this receptor binds is unknown. Per-base quality was not reported, and no clone a single base away is much larger than it.

The study at large found these results: The high TCRbeta diversity at day 60 in some patients was ascribed to recipient T cells and intrathymic progenitors that had survived conditioning. About two months after transplant, the apparently early recovery of alphabetaT-cell counts reportedly depended on just several hundred clones that had expanded rapidly and came from non-depleted graft cells. Over subsequent months, a decline in hyperexpanded clone frequencies was noted, and after one year, T-cell counts and TCRbeta diversity were mostly ascribed to newly produced T cells.

The protocol used for the library was PCR. Sequencing instrument: Illumina HiSeq 2500. Molecular barcoding was employed in the preparation of TCR libraries, with unique molecular identifiers being used to normalize TCRbeta repertoire quantification. The raw public data were reprocessed by TCRdb itself: fastp quality trimming at Q25, MiXCR clonotype calling, in-frame beta chains only. All rows with the same CDR3 protein become a single entry with the most common DNA and genes. Within this sample are 780,000 or so distinct CDR3 sequences, with roughly 15% of them counted one time only. The ten biggest clones cover approximately 4.5% of the sample. In light of the paper, this sample's treatment or condition label describes: allogeneic hematopoietic cell transplantation with graft depleted of TCRalphabeta T cells and CD19 B cells. The transplant recipients were children given TCRalphabeta/CD19-depleted allogeneic hematopoietic cell grafts.

V is clipped by 0 bases and J by 1 base, and the sequence between their germline boundaries is 10 bases long. The germline V gene (reference sequence) specifies LNHNV as CDR1 and YYDKDF as CDR2. Its CDR3 holds 15 amino acids, cysteine through phenylalanine. CDR3 DNA is the only sequence kept; it has 45 bases, read in frame from the first base. The rearrangement combines TRBV15 with TRBJ2-7; confidence is insufficient to name the D gene. The receptor was derived from a male patient younger than 18 who had a stem cell transplant for acute lymphoblastic leukemia, so the T cells may come from the graft donor. Material: PBMCs, mostly from graft donor cells, obtained 360 days after TCRalphabeta/CD19-depleted stem cell transplant. Here is the DNA: TGTGCCACCAGCAGAGACAGAATGAATTCCTACGAGCAGTACTTC. This codes for CATSRDRMNSYEQYF.